This T cell receptor (beta chain) originates from a study of CD8 T cells in ankylosing spondylitis. Points from the study as a whole: A CD8+ phenotype characterized the disease-linked clones, which were relatively rare in peripheral blood. Earlier literature documents some of the motif variants in reactive arthritis synovial fluid and blood. One TCR beta motif, made up of under ten highly homologous variants, appeared characteristic of ankylosing spondylitis blood. Disease-linked clones reportedly concentrated significantly in matched ankylosing spondylitis synovial fluid.

This CDR3 has 15 amino acids. The junction had 3 bases not matched to a gene; V was cut back by 4 bases and J by 0 bases. The germline V gene has CDR1 SGHRS and CDR2 YFSETQ. This clonotype was seen many times. Its antigen is undetermined. Libraries of TCR beta came from quantitative 5'-RACE with molecular barcodes. TCRdb itself ran the 5' RACE reads through MiXCR, one entry per CDR3 protein. The profile covers some 330,000 distinct CDR3 sequences, with approximately 8.2% appearing a single time and roughly 15% taken by the ten largest. The sample taken for sequencing was blood, either unsorted or a sorted T cell fraction (not recorded which). This TCR came from a male donor with ankylosing spondylitis. The V and J genes are TRBV5-1 and TRBJ2-1; TRBD1 matches 8 bases. The CDR3 region is CASSNRGDSYNEQFF. As DNA, the CDR3 is TGCGCCAGCAGCAACAGGGGGGACTCCTACAATGAGCAGTTCTTC.